These T cell receptor beta chains were read from a single sample in a study of T cell repertoires in cytomegalovirus infection. Their cognate antigens are unknown. TCRdb redid the calling of the reads with MiXCR, one entry per CDR3 protein. Found here are some 940,000 distinct CDR3 sequences, approximately 31% of them singletons; the top ten hold over 10%. The specimen was cultured CD8+ T cells from PBMCs, collected from culture after CMV antigen stimulation. The receptors come from a human donor in good health (CMV status not recorded). Some clones in this sample may be carry-over from other donors' samples. Both conserved end residues are part of each CDR3. A D gene is named only where the DNA matches it firmly. The size of a clone is reported for some rows only, either as once, few or many, or as a class for expanded clones.

cdr3_aa cdr3_nt d_call j_call clone_size v_call
CASSLGGQGVDTEAFF TGTGCCAGCAGTTTAGGGGGACAGGGTGTAGACACTGAAGCTTTCTTT TRBD1 TRBJ1-1 few TRBV27
CASTVGTETQYF TGTGCCAGCACCGTGGGGACCGAGACCCAGTACTTC NA TRBJ2-5 NA TRBV7-9
CATSRSRGITDTQYF TGTGCCACCAGCAGATCGCGGGGGATCACAGATACGCAGTATTTT TRBD2 TRBJ2-3 NA TRBV15
CASSLGVWDREGSNIQYF TGTGCCAGCAGCTTAGGAGTGTGGGACAGGGAGGGATCGAACATTCAGTACTTC TRBD1 TRBJ2-4 NA TRBV7-6
CASSLETDVGEQYF TGTGCCAGCAGCCTTGAGACGGACGTGGGGGAGCAGTACTTC NA TRBJ2-7 many TRBV7-9
CASSLTGQGYNSPLHF TGTGCCAGTAGCTTGACGGGACAGGGCTATAATTCACCCCTCCACTTT TRBD1 TRBJ1-6 few TRBV19
CASSPLGGDGYGYTF TGTGCCAGCAGCCCCTTGGGAGGGGACGGCTATGGCTACACCTTC NA TRBJ1-2 few TRBV27
CVSSPPMGGWIDTQYF TGTGTCAGCAGCCCCCCGATGGGGGGGTGGATAGATACGCAGTATTTT TRBD2 TRBJ2-3 NA TRBV7-9
CASRSTTDTQYF TGTGCCAGCAGGTCTACCACAGATACGCAGTATTTT NA TRBJ2-3 NA TRBV7-9
CSAREGGETQYF TGCAGTGCTAGAGAGGGGGGGGAGACCCAGTACTTC TRBD2 TRBJ2-5 NA TRBV20-1
CSGDGDSQETQYF TGCAGTGGTGATGGGGACAGCCAAGAGACCCAGTACTTC TRBD1 TRBJ2-5 once TRBV20-1
CATLLADSYNEQFF TGTGCCACCTTGCTAGCGGACTCCTACAATGAGCAGTTCTTC TRBD2 TRBJ2-1 NA TRBV15
CASSISRSNQPQHF TGTGCCAGTAGTATATCTCGCAGCAATCAGCCCCAGCATTTT NA TRBJ1-5 few TRBV19
CASSQGGRQEDGYTF TGCGCCAGCAGCCAAGGGGGACGGCAAGAGGATGGCTACACCTTC NA TRBJ1-2 NA TRBV4-1
CSARDVALYEQYF TGCAGTGCTAGAGATGTGGCCTTATACGAGCAGTACTTC NA TRBJ2-7 few TRBV20-1